Shown below are 20 T cell receptor beta chains from a single sample sequenced in a study of blood T cells in healthy people across ages. Next came a second PCR, run for roughly 6 to 11 cycles, which used a sample-barcoded 5' primer along with a J-beta primer mix. TCRdb re-called the 5' RACE reads through MiXCR, storing one row per CDR3 protein. The sample includes roughly 500,000 distinct CDR3 sequences, approximately 30% of them seen just once. The sample comprised blood. The receptors come from a woman in her 70s in good health.

J is TRBJ2-1 and V is TRBV20-1, with a tentative D call TRBD2 (5 bases). The germline V gene has CDR1 DFQATT and CDR2 SNEGSKA (reference sequence). With 6 bases removed from V and 4 bases from J, the gap between germline ends came to 19 bases. There are 15 residues in the CDR3. CDR3 in amino acids: CSAHPPIGLYNEQFF. The DNA for the CDR3 is TGCAGTGCCCATCCCCCGATTGGACTTTACAATGAGCAGTTCTTC.

J is TRBJ2-1 and V is TRBV7-2; 7 bases are a match to TRBD2. After removal of 5 bases from V and 7 bases from J, the junction contained 11 bases not matched to a gene. From germline, CDR1 is SGHTA and CDR2 FQGNSA. The CDR3 loop spans 15 amino acids. CDR3 loop: CASSPGGTTLNEQFF. CDR3 nucleotides: TGTGCCAGCAGCCCCGGGGGGACTACCCTAAATGAGCAGTTCTTC.

The table lists this clonotype with a few counts. This chain links TRBV7-9 with TRBJ2-1, with 10 bases aligning to TRBD2. This CDR3 is 13 amino acids long. V trimming: 4 bases; J trimming: 14 bases; junction bases outside the gene matches: 8. Germline V gene lookup returns CDR1 SEHNR and CDR2 FQNEAQ (reference sequence). CDR3 nucleotides: TGTGCCAGCAGCTGGACTAGCGGAGCGGGGAAGTTCTTC. This encodes CASSWTSGAGKFF.

This clonotype was detected a few times. V is TRBV6-1 and J is TRBJ1-4, with D perhaps matching TRBD1 (6 bases). Germline CDR1 MNHNS, CDR2 SASEGT. CDR3 length equals 15 residues. V was cut by 7 bases and J by 8 bases, with 20 bases left in between. DNA for the CDR3: TGTGCCAGCAATCCTCGGACAGCGGTAGGGGAAAAACTGTTTTTT. Amino acids: CASNPRTAVGEKLFF.

This sequence joins TRBV6-5 and TRBJ2-4; 8 bases line up with TRBD2. CDR3 length: 16 residues. V lost 3 bases to trimming and J lost 1 base; unmatched junction nucleotides: 5. Germline CDR1 MNHEY, CDR2 SVGAGI. CDR3 sequence reads: CASSYAASGAKNIQYF. The CDR3 region has the DNA TGTGCCAGCAGTTATGCCGCTAGCGGGGCCAAAAACATTCAGTACTTC.

This clonotype has more than one count but fewer than ten. The chain uses TRBV15 and TRBJ1-3; D is possibly TRBD1 (5 bases). V lost 0 bases to trimming and J lost 7 bases, with 13 bases between them. The CDR3 covers 15 residues. Germline V gene sequence: CDR1 LNHNV, CDR2 YYDKDF (reference sequence). The CDR3 DNA follows: TGTGCCACCAGCAGAGAGGGGAGGGGTGGGAACACCATATATTTT. Translating it yields CATSREGRGGNTIYF.

This clonotype was observed a handful of times. J is TRBJ2-5 and V is TRBV7-9; 8 bases match TRBD1. Germline assignment: CDR1 SEHNR and CDR2 FQNEAQ (reference sequence). The CDR3 has 17 residues. V lost 1 base to trimming and J lost 1 base; unmatched junction nucleotides: 8. DNA of the CDR3: TGTGCCAGCAGCTTAGGTCGGACAGGGCCGATCCAAGAGACCCAGTACTTC. It is translated as CASSLGRTGPIQETQYF. Full variable domain (missing parts from reference TRBV7-9 and TRBJ2-5): DTGVSQNPRHKITKRGQNVTFRCDPISEHNRLYWYRQTLGQGPEFLTYFQNEAQLEKSRLLSDRFSAERPKGSFSTLEIQRTEQGDSAMYLCASSLGRTGPIQETQYFGPGTRLLVL.

This clonotype was found a few times. The rearrangement links TRBV7-9 to TRBJ1-4; a possible D gene is TRBD1 (5 bases). V lost 5 bases and J 7 bases, leaving 11 bases between the germline ends. Germline V gene sequence: CDR1 SEHNR, CDR2 FQNEAQ (reference sequence). The CDR3 is made up of 13 amino acids. The CDR3 is CASSRGLGEKLFF. The CDR3 region has the DNA TGTGCCAGCAGCCGGGGACTGGGTGAAAAACTGTTTTTT.

This clonotype was observed many times. The genes are TRBV12-3 or TRBV12-4 and TRBJ2-5; TRBD2 agrees at 8 bases. Germline trimming cut 4 bases from V and 2 bases from J; bases unmatched to any gene: 6. The CDR3 length is 15 residues. The CDR3 bases are TGTGCCAGCAGTTCTCTTTCTAGCGGGCAAGAGACCCAGTACTTC. It specifies CASSSLSSGQETQYF.

This clonotype was seen a single time. J is TRBJ1-5 and V is TRBV12-3 or TRBV12-4; D unclear. V lost 6 bases and J lost 5, with 8 bases in between. The CDR3 is 12 amino acids. The CDR3 DNA follows: TGTGCCAGCAGCGATCAGTATCAGCCCCAGCATTTT. Translating it yields CASSDQYQPQHF.

V gene TRBV12-3 or TRBV12-4 combines with J gene TRBJ1-1; 8 bases agree with TRBD1. Trimming at V came to 6 bases and at J to 0 bases, leaving 6 bases not matched to a gene. This CDR3 region has 15 residues. The CDR3 DNA follows: TGTGCCAGCAGCCAGACAGGGGCTGTGAACACTGAAGCTTTCTTT. It is translated as CASSQTGAVNTEAFF.

CDR3 DNA: TGTGCCAGCTGGACAGTCTCTGGAAACACCATATATTTT. This sequence encodes CASWTVSGNTIYF. The chain couples TRBV12-3 or TRBV12-4 to TRBJ1-3, with TRBD1 as a possible D gene (6 bases). Trimming stripped 8 bases from V and 0 bases from J, with 8 bases between. The CDR3 loop spans 13 amino acids.

This clonotype was counted only a few times. This rearrangement joins TRBV5-6 to TRBJ2-3; D perhaps matches TRBD2 (6 bases). The CDR3 is 15 amino acids. CDR1 and CDR2 (germline): SGHDT, YYEEEE. Trimming pared 3 bases from V and 2 bases from J, leaving 13 bases between. The CDR3 nucleotides are TGTGCCAGCAGCTCTGGACGGGAGTTCACAGATACGCAGTATTTT. This translates into CASSSGREFTDTQYF.

The genes are TRBV11-2 and TRBJ2-1; 13 bases map to TRBD2. Trimming cost V 5 bases and J 5 bases; bases outside gene matches: 15. Germline CDR1 and CDR2: SGHAT and FQNNGV. The CDR3 is 19 amino acids. This CDR3 reads CASSPAGLAGITLHNEQFF. The CDR3 DNA sequence: TGTGCCAGCAGCCCCGCGGGACTAGCGGGGATCACTCTTCACAATGAGCAGTTCTTC.

The chain combines TRBV7-2 with TRBJ2-3; D unclear. Germline assignment: CDR1 SGHTA and CDR2 FQGNSA. This CDR3 contains 13 residues. V gave up 1 base and J gave up 3 bases, with 5 bases separating them. The CDR3 DNA reads TGTGCCAGCAGCTTAGGTAAAACAGATACGCAGTATTTT. Protein: CASSLGKTDTQYF.

This chain links TRBV4-3 with TRBJ2-5; D might be TRBD1 or TRBD2, each matching 5 bases. From germline, CDR1 is LGHNA and CDR2 YSLEER. Trimming removed 1 base from V and 7 bases from J, with 25 bases in between. The CDR3 is 18 amino acids. The CDR3 region has the DNA TGCGCCAGCAGCCAAGGAGGTTATGCAGGGACGGCAAGGAGGACCCAGTACTTC. This sequence encodes CASSQGGYAGTARRTQYF.

This clonotype is a singleton in its sample. The chain recombines TRBV2 with TRBJ2-1; D is ambiguous. V lost 4 bases, J lost 4 bases, and 8 bases lay in between. The CDR3 is made up of 13 amino acids. The germline CDR1 and CDR2 sequences are SNHLY and FYNNEI. The CDR3 region is CASSGRMYNEQFF. In DNA, the CDR3 is TGTGCCAGCAGTGGACGGATGTACAATGAGCAGTTCTTC.

This clonotype was detected only once. J is TRBJ2-1 and V is TRBV7-2; the match to TRBD2 covers 14 bases. CDR3 length: 17 residues. Germline trimming cut 0 bases from V and 9 bases from J; bases unmatched to any gene: 7. Germline-derived CDR1 and CDR2 are SGHTA and FQGNSA. DNA of the CDR3: TGTGCCAGCAGCTTAGCGCTAGGGACTAGCGGGAGCGGTGAGCAGTTCTTC. Residues: CASSLALGTSGSGEQFF.

The J gene is TRBJ1-5, the V gene TRBV10-3, with D unresolved. With 4 bases removed from V and 5 bases from J, the gap between germline ends came to 6 bases. The germline V gene encodes CDR1 ENHRY and CDR2 SYGVKD. The CDR3 has 12 residues. As DNA, the CDR3 is TGTGCCATCAGTGGGCCCGATCAGCCCCAGCATTTT. Translated, it gives CAISGPDQPQHF.

The chain joins TRBV7-8 to TRBJ1-5; 7 bases align to TRBD1. CDR1 is SGHVS and CDR2 is FQNEAQ in the germline V gene. With 4 bases clipped from V and 6 bases from J, the junction kept 6 bases outside the gene matches. The CDR3 runs to 14 residues. The CDR3 reads CASSYRQGTQPQHF. As DNA, the CDR3 is TGTGCCAGCAGCTATAGACAGGGTACTCAGCCCCAGCATTTT.